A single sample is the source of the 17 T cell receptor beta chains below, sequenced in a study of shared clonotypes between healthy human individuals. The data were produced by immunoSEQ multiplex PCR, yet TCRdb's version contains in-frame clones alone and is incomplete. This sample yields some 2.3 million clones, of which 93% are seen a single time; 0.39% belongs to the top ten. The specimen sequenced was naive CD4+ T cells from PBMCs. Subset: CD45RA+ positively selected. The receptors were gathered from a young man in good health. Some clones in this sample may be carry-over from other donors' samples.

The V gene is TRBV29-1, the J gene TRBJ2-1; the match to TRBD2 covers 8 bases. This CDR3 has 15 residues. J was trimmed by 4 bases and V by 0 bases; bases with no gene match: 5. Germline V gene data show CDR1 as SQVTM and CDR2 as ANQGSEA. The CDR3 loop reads CSVEDGTSRYNEQFF. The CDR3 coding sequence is TGCAGCGTTGAAGACGGGACTAGTCGGTACAATGAGCAGTTCTTC.

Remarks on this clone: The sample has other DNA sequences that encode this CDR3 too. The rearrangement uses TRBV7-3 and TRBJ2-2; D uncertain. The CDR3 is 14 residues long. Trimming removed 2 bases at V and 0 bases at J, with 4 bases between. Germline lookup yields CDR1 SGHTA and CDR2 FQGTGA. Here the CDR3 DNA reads TGTGCCAGCAGCTTAGGCACGAACACCGGGGAGCTGTTTTTT. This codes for CASSLGTNTGELFF.

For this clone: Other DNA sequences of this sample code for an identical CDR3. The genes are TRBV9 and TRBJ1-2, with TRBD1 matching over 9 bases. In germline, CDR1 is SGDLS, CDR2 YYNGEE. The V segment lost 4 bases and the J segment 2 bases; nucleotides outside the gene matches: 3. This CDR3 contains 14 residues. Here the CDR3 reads CASSPGTGNYGYTF. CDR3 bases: TGTGCCAGCAGCCCGGGGACAGGGAACTATGGCTACACCTTC. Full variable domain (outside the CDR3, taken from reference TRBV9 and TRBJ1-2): DSGVTQTPKHLITATGQRVTLRCSPRSGDLSVYWYQQSLDQGLQFLIQYYNGEERAKGNILERFSAQQFPDLHSELNLSSLELGDSALYFCASSPGTGNYGYTFGSGTRLTVV.

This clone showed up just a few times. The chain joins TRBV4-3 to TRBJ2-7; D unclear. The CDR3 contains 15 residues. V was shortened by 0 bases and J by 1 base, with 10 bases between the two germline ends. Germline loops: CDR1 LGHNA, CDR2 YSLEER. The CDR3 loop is CASSQDQGISYEQYF. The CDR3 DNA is TGCGCCAGCAGCCAAGATCAAGGCATTTCCTACGAGCAGTACTTC.

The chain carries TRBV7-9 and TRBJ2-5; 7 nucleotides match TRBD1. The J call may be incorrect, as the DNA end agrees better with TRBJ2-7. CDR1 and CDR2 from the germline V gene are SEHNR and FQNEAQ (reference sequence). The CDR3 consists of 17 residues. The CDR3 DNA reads TGTGCCAGCAGCTCGTCCCGGGACAGTCAGGGGGCCTACGAGCAGTACTTC. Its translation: CASSSSRDSQGAYEQYF.

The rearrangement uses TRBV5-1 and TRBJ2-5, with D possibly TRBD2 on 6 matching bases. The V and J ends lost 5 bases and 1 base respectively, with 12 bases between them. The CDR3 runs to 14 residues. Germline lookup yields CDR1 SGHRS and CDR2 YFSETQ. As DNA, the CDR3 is TGCGCCAGCAGGTGGGACTTCCCCCAAGAGACCCAGTACTTC. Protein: CASRWDFPQETQYF. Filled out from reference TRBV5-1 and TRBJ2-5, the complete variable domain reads KAGVTQTPRYLIKTRGQQVTLSCSPISGHRSVSWYQQTPGQGLQFLFEYFSETQRNKGNFPGRFSGRQFSNSRSEMNVSTLELGDSALYLCASRWDFPQETQYFGPGTRLLVL.

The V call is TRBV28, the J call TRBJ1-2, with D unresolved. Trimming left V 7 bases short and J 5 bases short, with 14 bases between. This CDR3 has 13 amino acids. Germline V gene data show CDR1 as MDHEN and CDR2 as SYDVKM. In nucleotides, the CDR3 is TGTGCCAGCACCGCAGGCCGGATGTATGGCTACACCTTC. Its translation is CASTAGRMYGYTF.

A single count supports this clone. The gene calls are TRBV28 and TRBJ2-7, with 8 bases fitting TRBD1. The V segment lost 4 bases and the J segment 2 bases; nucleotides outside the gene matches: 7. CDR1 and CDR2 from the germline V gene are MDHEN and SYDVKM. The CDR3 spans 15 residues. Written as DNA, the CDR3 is TGTGCCAGCAGTTCCCGGACAGGGTTGGCCTACGAGCAGTACTTC. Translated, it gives CASSSRTGLAYEQYF.

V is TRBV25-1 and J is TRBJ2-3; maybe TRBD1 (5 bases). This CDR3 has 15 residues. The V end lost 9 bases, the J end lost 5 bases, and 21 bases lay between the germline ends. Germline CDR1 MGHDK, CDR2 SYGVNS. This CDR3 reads CASMQGNGWGDTQYF. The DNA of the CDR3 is TGTGCCAGTATGCAGGGAAATGGGTGGGGAGATACGCAGTATTTT. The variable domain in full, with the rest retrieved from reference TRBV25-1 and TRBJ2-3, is EADIYQTPRYLVIGTGKKITLECSQTMGHDKMYWYQQDPGMELHLIHYSYGVNSTEKGDLSSESTVSRIRTEHFPLTLESARPSHTSQYLCASMQGNGWGDTQYFGPGTRLTVL.

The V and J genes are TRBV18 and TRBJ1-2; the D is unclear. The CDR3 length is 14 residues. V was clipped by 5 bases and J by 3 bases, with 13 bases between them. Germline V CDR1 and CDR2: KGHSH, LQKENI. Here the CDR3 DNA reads TGTGCCAGCTCAGCTACGATCGGCGACTATGGCTACACCTTC. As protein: CASSATIGDYGYTF.

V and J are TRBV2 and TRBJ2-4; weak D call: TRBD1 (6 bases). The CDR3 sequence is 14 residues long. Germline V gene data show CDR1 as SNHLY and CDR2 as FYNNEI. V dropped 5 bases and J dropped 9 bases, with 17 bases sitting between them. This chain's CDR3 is CASSPDRSSGIQYF. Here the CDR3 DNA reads TGTGCCAGCAGTCCAGACAGGTCCTCCGGCATTCAGTACTTC.

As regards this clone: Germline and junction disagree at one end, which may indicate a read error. The DNA of the CDR3 is TGTGCCTGGTCCACGGGGACTACCCGCACGGATACGCAGTATTTT. Translating it yields CAWSTGTTRTDTQYF. The rearrangement links TRBV30 to TRBJ2-3, with 7 bases lining up with TRBD2. CDR3 length equals 15 residues. Per germline, CDR1 GTSNPN and CDR2 SVGIG (reference sequence).

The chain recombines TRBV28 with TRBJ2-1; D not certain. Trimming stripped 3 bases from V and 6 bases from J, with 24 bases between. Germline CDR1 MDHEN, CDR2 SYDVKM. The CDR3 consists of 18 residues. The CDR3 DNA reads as TGTGCCAGCAGTTTTTACCCGGTGGCCGACCTACTTCCCAATGAGCAGTTCTTC. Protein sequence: CASSFYPVADLLPNEQFF.

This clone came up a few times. The CDR3 sequence: CATQAGGQSETQYF. CDR3 nucleotides: TGTGCCACCCAAGCGGGAGGGCAGTCAGAGACCCAGTACTTC. V is TRBV28 and J is TRBJ2-5; 10 bases agree with TRBD2. Germline V CDR1 and CDR2: MDHEN, SYDVKM. The CDR3 spans 14 residues. V shed 10 bases, J shed 4 bases, and the junction held 9 bases outside the gene matches.

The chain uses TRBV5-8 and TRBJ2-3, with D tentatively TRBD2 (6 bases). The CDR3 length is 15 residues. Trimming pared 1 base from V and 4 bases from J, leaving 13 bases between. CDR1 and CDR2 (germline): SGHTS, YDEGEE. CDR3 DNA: TGTGCCAGCAGCTTGCGGGGGTCTACCTCAGATACGCAGTATTTT. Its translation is CASSLRGSTSDTQYF. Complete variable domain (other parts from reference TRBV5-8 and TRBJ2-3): EAGVTQSPTHLIKTRGQQATLRCSPISGHTSVYWYQQALGLGLQFLLWYDEGEERNRGNFPPRFSGRQFPNYSSELNVNALELEDSALYLCASSLRGSTSDTQYFGPGTRLTVL.

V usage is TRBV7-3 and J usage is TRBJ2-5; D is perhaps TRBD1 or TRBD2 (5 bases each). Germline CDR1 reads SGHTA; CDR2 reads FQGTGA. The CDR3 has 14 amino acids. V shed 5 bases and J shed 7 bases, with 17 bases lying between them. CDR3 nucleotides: TGTGCCAGCAGCCAAACAGGCCCCGCGGGGACCCAGTACTTC. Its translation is CASSQTGPAGTQYF.

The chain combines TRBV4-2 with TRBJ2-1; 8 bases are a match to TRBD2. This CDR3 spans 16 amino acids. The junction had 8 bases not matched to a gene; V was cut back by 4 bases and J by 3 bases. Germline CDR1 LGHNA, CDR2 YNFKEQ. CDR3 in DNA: TGTGCCAGCAGCCCGCAGATTGCGGGAGGCTACAATGAGCAGTTCTTC. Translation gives CASSPQIAGGYNEQFF.